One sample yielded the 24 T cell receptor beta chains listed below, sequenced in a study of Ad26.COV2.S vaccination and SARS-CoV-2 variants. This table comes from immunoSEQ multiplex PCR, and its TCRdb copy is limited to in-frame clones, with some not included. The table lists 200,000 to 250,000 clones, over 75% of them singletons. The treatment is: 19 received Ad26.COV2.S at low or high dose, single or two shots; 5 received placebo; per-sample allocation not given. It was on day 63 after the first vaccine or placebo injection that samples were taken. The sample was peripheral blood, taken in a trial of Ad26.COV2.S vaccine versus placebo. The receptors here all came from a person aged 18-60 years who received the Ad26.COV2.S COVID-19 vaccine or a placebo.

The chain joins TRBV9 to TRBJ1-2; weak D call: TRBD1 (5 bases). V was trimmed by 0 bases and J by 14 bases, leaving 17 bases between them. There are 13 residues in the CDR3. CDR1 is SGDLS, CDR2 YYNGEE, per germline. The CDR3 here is CASSVAQDTLPTF. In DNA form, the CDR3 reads TGTGCCAGCAGCGTAGCTCAGGACACGCTGCCTACCTTC.

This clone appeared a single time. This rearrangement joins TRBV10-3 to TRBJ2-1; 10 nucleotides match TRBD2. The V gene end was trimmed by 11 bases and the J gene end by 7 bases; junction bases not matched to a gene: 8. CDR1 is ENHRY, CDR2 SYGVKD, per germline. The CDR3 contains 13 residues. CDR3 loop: CAEASGSENEQFF. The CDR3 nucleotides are TGTGCCGAGGCTAGCGGGAGCGAGAATGAGCAGTTCTTC.

The CDR3 nucleotides read TGTGCCAGCAGCTTAGGGGATCAGCCCCAGCATTTT. It codes for CASSLGDQPQHF. This chain links TRBV7-9 with TRBJ1-5; D not certain. V lost 1 base to trimming and J lost 5 bases, with 3 bases between them. From germline, CDR1 is SEHNR and CDR2 FQNEAQ (reference sequence). This CDR3 comprises 12 residues.

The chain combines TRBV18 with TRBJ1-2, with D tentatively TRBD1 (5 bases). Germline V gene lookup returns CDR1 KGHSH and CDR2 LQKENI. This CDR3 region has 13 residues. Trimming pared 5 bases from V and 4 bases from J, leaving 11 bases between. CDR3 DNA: TGTGCCAGCTCAAAAGACAGCACCTATGGCTACACCTTC. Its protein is CASSKDSTYGYTF.

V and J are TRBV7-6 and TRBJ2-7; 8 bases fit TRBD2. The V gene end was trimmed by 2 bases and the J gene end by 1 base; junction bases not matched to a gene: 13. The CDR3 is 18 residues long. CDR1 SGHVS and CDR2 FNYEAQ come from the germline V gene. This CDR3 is CASSLFSGATGGSYEQYF. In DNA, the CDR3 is TGTGCCAGCAGCTTATTTAGCGGGGCTACCGGGGGGTCCTACGAGCAGTACTTC.

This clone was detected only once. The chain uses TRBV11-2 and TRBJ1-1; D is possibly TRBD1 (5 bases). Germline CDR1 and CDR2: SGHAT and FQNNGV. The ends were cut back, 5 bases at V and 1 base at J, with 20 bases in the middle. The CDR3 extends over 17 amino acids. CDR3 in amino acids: CASSDRPRGLSNTEAFF. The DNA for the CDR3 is TGTGCCAGCAGCGACCGGCCCCGGGGACTGTCGAACACTGAAGCTTTCTTT.

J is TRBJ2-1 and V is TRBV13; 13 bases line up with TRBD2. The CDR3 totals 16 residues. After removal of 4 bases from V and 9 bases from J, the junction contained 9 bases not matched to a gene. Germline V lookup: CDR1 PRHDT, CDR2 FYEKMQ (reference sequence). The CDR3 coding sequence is TGTGCCAGCAGCTCTTTGGGGGGACTAGCGGGAATTGAGCAGTTCTTC. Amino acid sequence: CASSSLGGLAGIEQFF.

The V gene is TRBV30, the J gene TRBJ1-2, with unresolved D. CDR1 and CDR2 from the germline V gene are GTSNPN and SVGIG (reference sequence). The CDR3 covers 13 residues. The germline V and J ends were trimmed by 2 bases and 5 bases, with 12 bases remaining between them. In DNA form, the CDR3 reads TGTGCCTGGAGTCCAGTCAGAGTTTATGGCTACACCTTC. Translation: CAWSPVRVYGYTF.

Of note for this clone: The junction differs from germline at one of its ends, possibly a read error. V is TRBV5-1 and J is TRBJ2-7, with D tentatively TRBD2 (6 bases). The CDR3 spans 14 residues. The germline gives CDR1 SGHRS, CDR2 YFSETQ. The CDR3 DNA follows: TGCGCCAGCAGCTTGGTGCCGGATACGGGGGAGGAGAAGTTC. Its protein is CASSLVPDTGEEKF.

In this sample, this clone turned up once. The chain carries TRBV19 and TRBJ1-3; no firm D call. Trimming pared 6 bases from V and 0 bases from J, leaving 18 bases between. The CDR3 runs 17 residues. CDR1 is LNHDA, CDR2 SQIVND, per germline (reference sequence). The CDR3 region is CASSLPVGGLSGNTIYF. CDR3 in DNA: TGTGCCAGTAGCCTCCCGGTGGGTGGCCTCTCTGGAAACACCATATATTTT. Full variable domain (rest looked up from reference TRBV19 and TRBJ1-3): DGGITQSPKYLFRKEGQNVTLSCEQNLNHDAMYWYRQDPGQGLRLIYYSQIVNDFQKGDIAEGYSVSREKKESFPLTVTSAQKNPTAFYLCASSLPVGGLSGNTIYFGEGSWLTVV.

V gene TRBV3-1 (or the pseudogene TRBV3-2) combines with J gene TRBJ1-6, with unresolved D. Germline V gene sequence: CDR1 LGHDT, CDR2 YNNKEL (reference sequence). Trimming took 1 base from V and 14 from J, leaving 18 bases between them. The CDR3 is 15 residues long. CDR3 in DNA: TGTGCCAGCAGCCAAGTCCCGCAGACCTTTTTGGCCCTCCACTTT. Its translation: CASSQVPQTFLALHF.

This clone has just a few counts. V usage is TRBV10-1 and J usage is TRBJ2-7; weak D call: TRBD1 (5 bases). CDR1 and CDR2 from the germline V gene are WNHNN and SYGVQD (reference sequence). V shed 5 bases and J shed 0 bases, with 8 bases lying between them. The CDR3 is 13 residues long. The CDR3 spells CASSPGISYEQYF. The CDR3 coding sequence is TGCGCCAGCAGTCCAGGGATCTCCTACGAGCAGTACTTC.

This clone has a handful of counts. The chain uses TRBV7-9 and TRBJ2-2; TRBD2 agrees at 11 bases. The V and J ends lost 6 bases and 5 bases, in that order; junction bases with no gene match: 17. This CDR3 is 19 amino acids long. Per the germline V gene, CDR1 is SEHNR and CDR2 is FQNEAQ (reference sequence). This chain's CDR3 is CASRNRGLAGGVRTGELFF. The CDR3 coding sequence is TGTGCCAGCAGGAATAGGGGCCTAGCGGGAGGAGTGAGGACCGGGGAGCTGTTTTTT.

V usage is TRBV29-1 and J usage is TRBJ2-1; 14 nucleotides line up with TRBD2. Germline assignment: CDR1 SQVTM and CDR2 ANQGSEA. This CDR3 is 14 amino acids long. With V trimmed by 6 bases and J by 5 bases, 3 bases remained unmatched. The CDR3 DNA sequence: TGCAGCGTGAGGACTAGCGGGGGGAACAATGAGCAGTTCTTC. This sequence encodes CSVRTSGGNNEQFF.

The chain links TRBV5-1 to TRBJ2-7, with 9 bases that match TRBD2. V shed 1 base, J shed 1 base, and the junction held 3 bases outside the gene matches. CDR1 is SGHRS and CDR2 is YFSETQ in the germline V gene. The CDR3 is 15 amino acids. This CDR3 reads CASSLTAGGSYEQYF. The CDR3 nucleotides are TGCGCCAGCAGCTTGACAGCGGGGGGTTCCTACGAGCAGTACTTC.

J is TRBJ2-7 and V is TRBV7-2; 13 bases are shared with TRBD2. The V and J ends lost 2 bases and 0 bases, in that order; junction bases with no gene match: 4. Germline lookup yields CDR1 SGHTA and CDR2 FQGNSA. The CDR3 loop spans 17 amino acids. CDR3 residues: CASSLRGLAGISYEQYF. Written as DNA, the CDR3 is TGTGCCAGCAGCTTACGGGGACTAGCGGGAATCTCCTACGAGCAGTACTTC.

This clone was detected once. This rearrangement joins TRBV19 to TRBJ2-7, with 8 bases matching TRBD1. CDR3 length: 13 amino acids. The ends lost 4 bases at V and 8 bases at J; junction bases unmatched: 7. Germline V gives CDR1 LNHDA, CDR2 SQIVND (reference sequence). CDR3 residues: CASSTGQGIKQYF. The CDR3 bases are TGTGCCAGTAGTACCGGACAGGGTATAAAGCAGTACTTC.

CDR3 bases: TGCGCCAGCAGCCATAAGGGACTAGCGGGAGGTAGGGTCTTGTACGAGCAGTACTTC. This sequence encodes CASSHKGLAGGRVLYEQYF. The gene calls are TRBV4-1 and TRBJ2-7; 15 bases agree with TRBD2. The CDR3 has 19 residues. Germline lookup yields CDR1 MGHRA and CDR2 YSYEKL. V gave up 3 bases and J gave up 4 bases; unmatched junction bases: 13.

CDR3 bases: TGTGCCAGCAGCTTAGTTTCGGGGGGGGAGCAGCCCCAGCATTTT. Translating gives CASSLVSGGEQPQHF. V gene TRBV7-2 combines with J gene TRBJ1-5, with D possibly matching TRBD1 (5 bases). V gave up 1 base and J gave up 7 bases, with 14 bases separating them. Germline V gives CDR1 SGHTA, CDR2 FQGNSA. This CDR3 region has 15 residues.

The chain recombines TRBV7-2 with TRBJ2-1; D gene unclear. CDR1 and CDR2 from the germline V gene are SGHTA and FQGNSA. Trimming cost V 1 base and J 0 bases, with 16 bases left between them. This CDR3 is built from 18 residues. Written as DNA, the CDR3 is TGTGCCAGCAGCTTAGGTATCAGTGGACCTAGCTCCTACAATGAGCAGTTCTTC. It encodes CASSLGISGPSSYNEQFF.

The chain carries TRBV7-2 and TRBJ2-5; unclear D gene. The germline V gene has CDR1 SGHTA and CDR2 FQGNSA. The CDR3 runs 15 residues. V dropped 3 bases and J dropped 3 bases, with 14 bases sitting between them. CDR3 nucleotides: TGTGCCAGCAGCTTTGACGAAACTGGGGAAGAGACCCAGTACTTC. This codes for CASSFDETGEETQYF.

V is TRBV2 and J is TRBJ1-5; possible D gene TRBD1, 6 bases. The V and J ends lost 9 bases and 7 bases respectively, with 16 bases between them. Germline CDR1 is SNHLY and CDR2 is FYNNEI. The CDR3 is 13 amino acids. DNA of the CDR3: TGTGCCAGTCAACAGGGAATGGGGCAGCCCCAGCATTTT. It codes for CASQQGMGQPQHF.

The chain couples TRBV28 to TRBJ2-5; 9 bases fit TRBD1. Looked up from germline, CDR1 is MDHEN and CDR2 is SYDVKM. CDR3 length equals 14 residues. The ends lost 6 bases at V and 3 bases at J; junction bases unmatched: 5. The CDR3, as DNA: TGTGCCAGCAGACAGGGACAGGGAAAAGAGACCCAGTACTTC. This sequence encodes CASRQGQGKETQYF.

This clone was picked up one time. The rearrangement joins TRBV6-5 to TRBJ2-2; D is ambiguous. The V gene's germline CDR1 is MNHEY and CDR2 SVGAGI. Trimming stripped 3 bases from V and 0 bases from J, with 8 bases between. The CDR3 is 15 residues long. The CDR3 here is CASSYDSSNTGELFF. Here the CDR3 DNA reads TGTGCCAGCAGTTATGACTCCTCGAACACCGGGGAGCTGTTTTTT.